This is a list of T cell receptor beta chains from one sample in a study of shared clonotypes between healthy human individuals. TCRdb's copy holds only in-frame clones and misses some; the assay was immunoSEQ multiplex PCR. The table records some 2.4 million clones, under 95% of them present only once. Sample: naive CD4+ T cells from PBMCs. The receptor source for this set is a man between 18 and 29 years old in good health. Some clones in this sample may be carry-over from other donors' samples. CDR3s include the opening cysteine and the closing phenylalanine or tryptophan. The order of the fields is clone size, CDR3 length, V gene, J gene, D gene, CDR3 DNA, CDR3 protein. The D gene is left open where the match is weak. Clone size appears in some rows only: once, few, many, or a class for an expanded clone.

NA	13	TRBV28	TRBJ2-7	NA	TGTGCCAGCCTTAGCAGGGGAAGGGGCGAGCAGTACTTC	CASLSRGRGEQYF
NA	14	TRBV5-4	TRBJ1-1	TRBD1	TGTGCCAGCAGCCAGGGACAGTCCTACACTGAAGCTTTCTTT	CASSQGQSYTEAFF
NA	15	TRBV28	TRBJ1-1	NA	TGTGCCAGCAGTCCACCAGGCACCCTGAACACTGAAGCTTTCTTT	CASSPPGTLNTEAFF
NA	17	TRBV2	TRBJ2-1	NA	TGTGCCAGCAGTGGGCGCATTGGGGAGCGGAGGTACAATGAGCAGTTCTTC	CASSGRIGERRYNEQFF
once	13	TRBV11-2	TRBJ2-1	NA	TGTGCCAGCAGATCCGGTCCTTGGGATGAGCAGTTCTTC	CASRSGPWDEQFF
NA	15	TRBV11-2	TRBJ2-5	NA	TGTGCCAGCAGCTTAGTGGGCGGGTACCAAGAGACCCAGTACTTC	CASSLVGGYQETQYF
NA	15	TRBV7-3	TRBJ2-3	NA	TGTGCCAGCAGCCCAGGCGGCGGATACACAGATACGCAGTATTTT	CASSPGGGYTDTQYF
NA	15	TRBV5-1	TRBJ1-1	NA	TGCGCCAGCAGCTTGTCCGCTGTTCTCCACACTGAAGCTTTCTTT	CASSLSAVLHTEAFF
NA	14	TRBV30	TRBJ2-2	NA	TGTGCCTGGAGTGTAAACCGGAACACCGGGGAGCTGTTTTTT	CAWSVNRNTGELFF
NA	14	TRBV6-5	TRBJ2-7	NA	TGTGCCAGCAGAAAACCCTTGGTAGGGGGAGAGCAGTACTTC	CASRKPLVGGEQYF
NA	16	TRBV28	TRBJ2-5	TRBD2	TGTGCCAGCAGTACGACGAGCGGGAGGGCCCGAGAGACCCAGTACTTC	CASSTTSGRARETQYF
NA	16	TRBV14	TRBJ1-1	NA	TGTGCCAGCAGCCAAGGGGGGATGAGGCGGAACACTGAAGCTTTCTTT	CASSQGGMRRNTEAFF
NA	15	TRBV19	TRBJ1-2	TRBD1	TGTGCCAGTAGTACTGGACAGGGCGTCGTCTATGGCTACACCTTC	CASSTGQGVVYGYTF
NA	16	TRBV7-3	TRBJ2-2	NA	TGTGCCAGCAGCCAAGGGGGAGGGTACTCGGTCGGGGAGCTGTTTTTT	CASSQGGGYSVGELFF
once	13	TRBV27	TRBJ2-7	NA	TGTGCCAGCAGTTCCTTACAGGGCTACGAGCAGTACTTC	CASSSLQGYEQYF
NA	21	TRBV15	TRBJ2-1	NA	TGTGCCACCAGCAGACCTCTAGGGGGGGCGCGTAGCAAGGTTGATTACAATGAGCAGTTCTTC	CATSRPLGGARSKVDYNEQFF
NA	13	TRBV7-2	TRBJ1-4	NA	TGTGCCAGCAGCTTTAGGGGGAATGAAAAACTGTTTTTT	CASSFRGNEKLFF
once	13	TRBV28	TRBJ2-1	NA	TGTGCCAGCACCCTACTTAGGGGAAATGAGCAGTTCTTC	CASTLLRGNEQFF
NA	16	TRBV5-3	TRBJ2-1	NA	TGTGCCAGAAGCTTGGGCCTAGCGCAGGTATACAATGAGCAGTTCTTC	CARSLGLAQVYNEQFF
NA	14	TRBV6-5	TRBJ2-7	NA	TGTGCCAGCAGTTACGACAAGGGGCCCTACGAGCAGTACTTC	CASSYDKGPYEQYF
NA	16	TRBV7-8	TRBJ2-1	NA	TGTGCCAGCAGCCACGCCCCGACCCGGAAGTACAATGAGCAGTTCTTC	CASSHAPTRKYNEQFF
NA	15	TRBV6-1	TRBJ1-5	TRBD1	TGTGCCAGCAGCCAATACGGGACAGCGAATCAGCCCCAGCATTTT	CASSQYGTANQPQHF
NA	12	TRBV7-3	TRBJ2-3	NA	TGTGCCAGCAGCCTAGAAGCAGATACGCAGTATTTT	CASSLEADTQYF
once	18	TRBV10-3	TRBJ2-3	TRBD1	TGTGCCATCAGTGAGTCGGATTCGGGACAGGGGAACACAGATACGCAGTATTTT	CAISESDSGQGNTDTQYF
NA	12	TRBV28	TRBJ2-1	NA	TGTGCCAGCCGTGACCCTTACAATGAGCAGTTCTTC	CASRDPYNEQFF
NA	17	TRBV18	TRBJ2-3	TRBD2	TGTGCCAGCTCACGGACTCTGGAGCGGGAGAGCACAGATACGCAGTATTTT	CASSRTLERESTDTQYF
NA	15	TRBV5-1	TRBJ1-2	NA	TGCGCCAGCTCAGGACAACTCGCAGTCGACTATGGCTACACCTTC	CASSGQLAVDYGYTF
NA	15	TRBV29-1	TRBJ2-2	TRBD2	TGCAGCGTCTCCCCGACTAGCGGAAGAACCGGGGAGCTGTTTTTT	CSVSPTSGRTGELFF
NA	15	TRBV7-9	TRBJ2-2	TRBD2	TGTGCCAGCAGCTCAGGACTAGCAGGTCGCGGGGAGCTGTTTTTT	CASSSGLAGRGELFF
NA	14	TRBV18	TRBJ1-1	TRBD1	TGTGCCAGCTCGGAGGGACAGACGGCCACTGAAGCTTTCTTT	CASSEGQTATEAFF
NA	12	TRBV28	TRBJ1-2	TRBD1	TGTGCCAGCAGCCGTCCCGGACAGGCTCAAACCTTC	CASSRPGQAQTF
NA	17	TRBV9	TRBJ1-4	NA	TGTGCCAGCAGCGCTCTCGGGGGGGTCAGGCCTAATGAAAAACTGTTTTTT	CASSALGGVRPNEKLFF
NA	14	TRBV10-3	TRBJ1-2	NA	TGTGCCAGCAGGACAGTGCAAGCTAACTATGGCTACACCTTC	CASRTVQANYGYTF
NA	18	TRBV4-2	TRBJ2-1	TRBD2	TGTGCCAGCAGCCAAGAAGGTTGGTCGGGAGGGGACCGCAATGAGCAGTTCTTC	CASSQEGWSGGDRNEQFF
NA	14	TRBV7-9	TRBJ2-7	NA	TGTGCCAGCAGCTTAGGGTCCCGTGGATGGGAGCAGTACTTC	CASSLGSRGWEQYF
NA	14	TRBV28	TRBJ1-6	TRBD1	TGTGCCAGCAGCCCGAGACAGGGGAGGTCACCCCTCCACTTT	CASSPRQGRSPLHF
NA	14	TRBV7-3	TRBJ2-7	TRBD1	TGTGCCAGCAGCTCCCAGACAGGGGCTGCGGAGCAGTACTTC	CASSSQTGAAEQYF